Below are 32 T cell receptor beta chains sequenced from a single sample in a study of blood T cell repertoires in COVID-19. Data came from immunoSEQ multiplex PCR; TCRdb stores just in-frame clones and leaves some out. The data show approximately 230,000 clones, with 88% seen just once and around 1.4% held by the top ten. Sequencing input: peripheral blood. These receptors were obtained from a man of 80 years or more with acute or convalescent COVID-19.

The V and J genes are TRBV19 and TRBJ2-1; 10 positions agree with TRBD1. Trimming cost V 4 bases and J 7 bases; bases outside gene matches: 7. CDR1 is LNHDA, CDR2 SQIVND, per germline (reference sequence). The CDR3 runs to 15 residues. CDR3 amino acids: CASSRAGQGWNEQFF. CDR3 in DNA: TGTGCCAGTAGTAGGGCGGGACAGGGGTGGAATGAGCAGTTCTTC.

The chain combines TRBV6-2 or TRBV6-3 with TRBJ1-1, with TRBD1 as a possible D gene (5 bases). Germline V gives CDR1 MNHEY, CDR2 SVGEGT. V lost 4 bases and J 1 base, leaving 7 bases between the germline ends. CDR3 size: 13 residues. The CDR3: CASSLTGNTEAFF. CDR3 coding DNA: TGTGCCAGCAGTTTAACAGGGAACACTGAAGCTTTCTTT.

This clone was seen a single time. This chain joins TRBV27 and TRBJ2-7; 13 bases agree with TRBD2. Germline values: CDR1 MNHEY, CDR2 SMNVEV (reference sequence). The CDR3 runs to 15 residues. Trimming removed 6 bases from V and 4 bases from J; junction bases left unmatched: 6. The CDR3 sequence: CASRAGLAGEYEQYF. In DNA form, the CDR3 reads TGTGCCAGCAGGGCAGGACTAGCGGGAGAGTACGAGCAGTACTTC.

The J gene is TRBJ2-5, the V gene TRBV2, with D tentatively TRBD1 (5 bases). Trimming cost V 1 base and J 5 bases, with 11 bases left between them. CDR3 length: 14 residues. CDR1 is SNHLY and CDR2 is FYNNEI in the germline V gene. CDR3 nucleotides: TGTGCCAGCAGTGAAGGGCCGACAGCGGAGACCCAGTACTTC. Translation: CASSEGPTAETQYF.

The chain carries TRBV7-9 and TRBJ2-2; TRBD2 matches 13 bases. Looked up from germline, CDR1 is SEHNR and CDR2 is FQNEAQ (reference sequence). V lost 5 bases and J lost 2; bases outside the gene matches: 8. The CDR3 sequence is 18 residues long. CDR3 residues: CASSPQTSGGINTGELFF. CDR3 DNA: TGTGCCAGCAGCCCCCAGACTAGCGGGGGGATAAACACCGGGGAGCTGTTTTTT.

V and J are TRBV28 and TRBJ1-5; a weak D match, TRBD1 (5 bases). Trimming removed 11 bases from V and 4 bases from J, with 12 bases in between. Germline loops: CDR1 MDHEN, CDR2 SYDVKM. The CDR3 runs to 12 residues. CDR3 DNA sequence: TGTGCCGGAGGGACGAATAATCAGCCCCAGCATTTT. Translated: CAGGTNNQPQHF.

CDR3: CASSFYRGSYNEQFF. The CDR3 DNA sequence: TGTGCCAGCAGTTTCTACAGGGGATCCTACAATGAGCAGTTCTTC. The chain links TRBV6-2 or TRBV6-3 to TRBJ2-1, with 7 nucleotides matching TRBD1. The CDR3 has 15 amino acids. With V trimmed by 4 bases and J by 1 base, 4 bases remained unmatched. Per germline, CDR1 MNHEY and CDR2 SVGEGT.

The V call is TRBV7-9, the J call TRBJ1-2; D not resolved. Per the germline V gene, CDR1 is SEHNR and CDR2 is FQNEAQ (reference sequence). V shed 1 base and J shed 10 bases, with 10 bases lying between them. This CDR3 contains 12 residues. CDR3 sequence reads: CASSLGTTIYTF. DNA of the CDR3: TGTGCCAGCAGCTTAGGTACCACTATCTACACCTTC.

The chain employs TRBV10-2 and TRBJ1-1; maybe TRBD1 (5 bases). CDR1 and CDR2 from the germline V gene are WSHSY and SAAADI. The CDR3 has 13 residues. Trimming took 6 bases from V and 4 from J, leaving 12 bases between them. CDR3 amino acids: CASSLDRFTEAFF. The DNA for the CDR3 is TGCGCCAGCAGCCTCGACAGATTCACTGAAGCTTTCTTT.

The chain links TRBV4-1 to TRBJ1-1; a possible D gene is TRBD1 (6 bases). CDR1 is MGHRA and CDR2 is YSYEKL in the germline V gene. CDR3 length: 17 amino acids. Trimming took off 0 bases at V and 0 bases at J, with 14 bases between the two ends. CDR3 nucleotide sequence: TGCGCCAGCAGCCAAGATCCCCAGGGGAGAGTGAACACTGAAGCTTTCTTT. Residues: CASSQDPQGRVNTEAFF.

The table lists this clone with a few counts. The chain combines TRBV9 with TRBJ1-4; TRBD1 agrees at 7 bases. CDR3 length: 15 amino acids. CDR1 and CDR2 from the germline V gene are SGDLS and YYNGEE. The junction had 8 bases not matched to a gene; V was cut back by 3 bases and J by 6 bases. CDR3 loop: CASSASGTVYEKLFF. CDR3 nucleotides: TGTGCCAGCAGCGCCTCCGGGACAGTTTATGAAAAACTGTTTTTT.

The CDR3 loop reads CASSRLANSPYEQYF. CDR3 bases: TGTGCCAGCAGCCGACTAGCGAACTCGCCCTACGAGCAGTACTTC. The chain joins TRBV6-6 to TRBJ2-7, with 8 bases identical to TRBD2. There are 15 residues in the CDR3. Germline V gene sequence: CDR1 MNHNY, CDR2 SVGAGI (reference sequence). Unmatched junction bases numbered 9, after V lost 6 bases and J lost 2 bases.

The V gene is TRBV5-6, the J gene TRBJ2-7, with 11 bases matching TRBD2. Germline loops: CDR1 SGHDT, CDR2 YYEEEE. Trimming took 1 base from V and 4 from J; bases not matched to a gene: 10. The CDR3 length is 17 residues. CDR3 in amino acids: CASSLRLAGGSSYEQYF. DNA for the CDR3: TGTGCCAGCAGCTTGAGGCTAGCGGGGGGTTCCTCTTACGAGCAGTACTTC.

This sequence joins TRBV12-3 or TRBV12-4 and TRBJ2-2; unclear D gene. CDR3 length equals 12 residues. V was cut by 1 base and J by 7 bases, with 4 bases left in between. CDR3 coding DNA: TGTGCCAGCAGTTTAGGCTACGGGGAGCTGTTTTTT. This translates into CASSLGYGELFF.

The gene calls are TRBV19 and TRBJ1-5, with 8 bases that match TRBD1. This CDR3 spans 17 amino acids. Trimming took 3 bases from V and 2 from J; bases not matched to a gene: 9. Germline V CDR1 and CDR2: LNHDA, SQIVND (reference sequence). DNA for the CDR3: TGTGCCAGTAGTATTCTGCAGGGGGCTAGGGGCAATCAGCCCCAGCATTTT. Protein sequence: CASSILQGARGNQPQHF.

This clone was counted once. The V gene is TRBV11-2, the J gene TRBJ2-7; 8 bases map to TRBD1. Germline CDR1 and CDR2: SGHAT and FQNNGV. The CDR3 has 14 amino acids. V was pared by 3 bases and J by 4 bases, with 5 bases of the junction left unmatched. The chain's CDR3 is CASSFRQGPYEQYF. In DNA form, the CDR3 reads TGTGCCAGCAGCTTTCGACAGGGGCCTTACGAGCAGTACTTC.

This clone was counted a few times. The chain combines TRBV5-1 with TRBJ2-1; 9 nucleotides align to TRBD1. CDR1 is SGHRS, CDR2 YFSETQ, per germline. V shed 3 bases and J 7 bases; nucleotides not matched to a gene: 5. The CDR3 runs to 14 residues. As DNA, the CDR3 is TGCGCCAGCAGCTCGCGACAGGGGGAAAATGAGCAGTTCTTC. Translated: CASSSRQGENEQFF.

J is TRBJ2-1 and V is TRBV7-2; tentatively, D is TRBD2 (6 bases). The CDR3 runs 17 residues. The V and J ends lost 0 bases and 7 bases respectively, with 19 bases between them. Germline V gene lookup returns CDR1 SGHTA and CDR2 FQGNSA. Here the CDR3 reads CASSLAFGRLGTNEQFF. The CDR3 DNA follows: TGTGCCAGCAGCTTAGCGTTCGGCAGACTAGGAACTAATGAGCAGTTCTTC.

The chain joins TRBV27 to TRBJ1-2; D is ambiguous. The V gene lost 5 bases and the J gene lost 7 bases, with 14 bases spanning the gap. The germline V gene has CDR1 MNHEY and CDR2 SMNVEV (reference sequence). CDR3 size: 13 residues. CDR3 protein: CASSPQTGGGYTF. For the CDR3, the DNA is TGTGCCAGCAGTCCCCAAACTGGAGGTGGCTACACCTTC.

The chain is built from TRBV2 and TRBJ2-1; D gene ambiguous. Looked up from germline, CDR1 is SNHLY and CDR2 is FYNNEI. The CDR3 covers 13 residues. Trimming took 3 bases from V and 8 from J, leaving 11 bases between them. Here the CDR3 reads CASSDGVVYEQFF. CDR3 in DNA: TGTGCCAGCAGTGACGGAGTTGTCTATGAGCAGTTCTTC.

This clone was counted between two and nine times. V gene TRBV5-1 combines with J gene TRBJ2-7, with a weak D call TRBD2 (6 bases). V was shortened by 0 bases and J by 3 bases, with 16 bases between the two germline ends. The V gene's germline CDR1 is SGHRS and CDR2 YFSETQ. This CDR3 region has 16 residues. DNA for the CDR3: TGCGCCAGCAGCTTGGACTTGGGAGGCGCTTACTACGAGCAGTACTTC. This encodes CASSLDLGGAYYEQYF. Variable domain in full (rest from reference TRBV5-1 and TRBJ2-7): KAGVTQTPRYLIKTRGQQVTLSCSPISGHRSVSWYQQTPGQGLQFLFEYFSETQRNKGNFPGRFSGRQFSNSRSEMNVSTLELGDSALYLCASSLDLGGAYYEQYFGPGTRLTVT.

This chain connects TRBV19 to TRBJ2-2, with no clear D. Trimming removed 8 bases at V and 0 bases at J, with 7 bases between. This CDR3 has 13 amino acids. CDR1 LNHDA and CDR2 SQIVND come from the germline V gene (reference sequence). The CDR3 coding sequence is TGTGCCAGTCGCGACACGAACACCGGGGAGCTGTTTTTT. It codes for CASRDTNTGELFF.

V usage is TRBV9 and J usage is TRBJ2-7; 7 nucleotides agree with TRBD1. Germline loops: CDR1 SGDLS, CDR2 YYNGEE. V dropped 4 bases and J dropped 2; count of bases not matched to a gene: 6. This CDR3 comprises 14 residues. The CDR3 protein is CASSPPGQTYEQYF. The DNA of the CDR3 is TGTGCCAGCAGCCCACCGGGACAGACCTACGAGCAGTACTTC.

V gene TRBV7-2 combines with J gene TRBJ2-7; 9 bases agree with TRBD2. J was trimmed by 6 bases and V by 5 bases; bases with no gene match: 14. Germline V lookup: CDR1 SGHTA, CDR2 FQGNSA. The CDR3 runs to 16 residues. CDR3 coding DNA: TGTGCCAGCAGCACATCTTCCGGGACTAGCTTTACCGAGCAGTACTTC. This translates into CASSTSSGTSFTEQYF.

The rearrangement links TRBV6-5 to TRBJ1-5; D may be TRBD1 (6 bases). V shed 3 bases and J shed 8 bases, with 14 bases lying between them. The CDR3 extends over 14 amino acids. The germline V gene has CDR1 MNHEY and CDR2 SVGAGI. CDR3 DNA: TGTGCCAGCAGTTATAGCAGGGGTGCGAAGCCCCAGCATTTT. Translated, it gives CASSYSRGAKPQHF.

The chain combines TRBV19 with TRBJ1-1, with D tentatively TRBD1 (5 bases). V lost 7 bases and J 4 bases, leaving 19 bases between the germline ends. Germline assignment: CDR1 LNHDA and CDR2 SQIVND (reference sequence). The CDR3 has 15 residues. The CDR3 loop is CASKLRAGVRTEAFF. In nucleotides, the CDR3 is TGTGCCAGTAAGTTGAGGGCGGGGGTTCGCACTGAAGCTTTCTTT.

The chain uses TRBV23-1 and TRBJ2-3; possible D gene TRBD2, 7 bases. TRBV23-1 is given ORF status, its function remaining uncertain. The CDR3 runs to 16 residues. Trimming took 7 bases from V and 0 from J, leaving 17 bases between them. The CDR3 spells CASTPRGGVSTDTQYF. CDR3 coding DNA: TGCGCCAGCACACCAAGGGGGGGAGTCAGCACAGATACGCAGTATTTT.

This CDR3 reads CASRRQGALNTEAFF. CDR3 sequence (DNA): TGTGCCAGCAGGCGTCAGGGGGCCCTGAACACTGAAGCTTTCTTT. The V gene is TRBV6-5, the J gene TRBJ1-1; TRBD1 matches at 8 bases. V was pared by 6 bases and J by 0 bases, with 6 bases of the junction left unmatched. The length of the CDR3 is 15 residues. CDR1 is MNHEY and CDR2 is SVGAGI in the germline V gene.

V is TRBV4-2 and J is TRBJ1-2; TRBD1 matches at 7 bases. This CDR3 region has 17 residues. V shed 4 bases and J 7 bases; nucleotides not matched to a gene: 18. Germline V gene data show CDR1 as LGHNA and CDR2 as YNFKEQ. CDR3: CASSPGQTQLVRRGYTF. As DNA, the CDR3 is TGTGCCAGCAGCCCGGGACAGACCCAACTAGTGCGTCGTGGCTACACCTTC.

CDR3 loop: CASSVSGGGREQFF. The CDR3 bases are TGTGCCAGCAGCGTCTCGGGGGGAGGGCGTGAGCAGTTCTTC. This chain uses TRBV9 with TRBJ2-1; TRBD2 matches at 7 bases. This CDR3 has 14 residues. CDR1 and CDR2 (germline): SGDLS, YYNGEE. The ends lost 2 bases at V and 9 bases at J; junction bases unmatched: 8.

This clone has a single count. The genes are TRBV5-5 and TRBJ2-3, with D maybe TRBD1 (6 bases). Germline-derived CDR1 and CDR2 are SGHKS and YYEKEE (reference sequence). The CDR3 runs 12 residues. V gave up 3 bases and J gave up 10 bases, with 12 bases separating them. The CDR3: CASSYTGQAQYF. DNA of the CDR3: TGTGCCAGCAGCTACACAGGGCAAGCGCAGTATTTT.

The V gene is TRBV28, the J gene TRBJ2-3; 10 bases fit TRBD1. CDR3 length: 13 residues. The V and J ends lost 9 bases and 5 bases, in that order; junction bases with no gene match: 5. The germline V gene has CDR1 MDHEN and CDR2 SYDVKM. CDR3 sequence: CASRQGAVDTQYF. In nucleotides, the CDR3 is TGTGCCAGTAGACAGGGGGCTGTAGATACGCAGTATTTT.